The clone carrying this TCR delta chain has a handful of counts. One base away lies a much larger clone, so this may be a sequencing read error. This CDR3 is built from 19 residues. Germline V lookup: CDR1 GEAIGNYY, CDR2 EKD. The data originate from a study of gamma-delta chains in newborns, infants, children. Study as a whole: Innate gammadelta T cells reportedly expand polyclonally right after birth, driven by microbial exposure, per the title.

With CATT, TCRdb re-called clones from the reads. The data show about 3,400 delta-chain clones, 0.3% seen once. This sequence was found in a child who was a newborn, infant or young child, either healthy, febrile or measles-vaccinated (not recorded which). The sample taken for sequencing was blood. The gene calls are TRDV2 and TRDJ3, with D tentatively TRDD3 (5 bases). CDR3 loop: CACDTGRDSSSWDARQMFF. The CDR3, as DNA: TGTGCCTGTGACACCGGAAGGGATTCAAGCTCCTGGGACGCCCGACAGATGTTTTTC.